This TCR beta chain was retrieved from a study of regulatory T cells in long-lasting Graves disease (dated by TCRdb to the early 2020s). A note on the overall study: To count as having persistent Graves' disease, a patient had to have received antithyroid drug treatment for over 5 years with TSH receptor autoantibodies remaining persistently positive. This study used TCR sequencing and RNA sequencing of peripheral blood to compare persistent Graves' disease patients against newly diagnosed Graves' disease patients. The study was conducted in China and was registered as a clinical trial. TCR sequencing covered some 13 persistent and 20 or so newly diagnosed Graves' disease patients, 33 samples in total. In the clinical cohort, patients with persistent Graves' disease had used antithyroid drugs for an average of about 10.3 years. General conclusions and limits of the study: More public clonotypes were shared among persistent patients (under 3,000) than among newly diagnosed patients (roughly 960). The authors acknowledged the small sample size as a limitation that may reduce accuracy. TRBV28, TRBJ1-2 and TRBJ2-5 were preferentially used in persistent disease, while TRBV20-1 and TRBJ2-1 were favored in newly diagnosed disease. Compared with newly diagnosed patients, patients with persistent Graves' disease had lower TCR Shannon entropy and fewer highly expanded clones, which suggests clonal expansion. Because the primary lesion, thyroid tissue, could not be accessed, the study looked at peripheral blood alone. Sequencing and analysis were limited to the TCR beta chain.

Per the germline V gene, MDHEN is the CDR1 and SYDVKM is the CDR2. Reading from cysteine to phenylalanine, the CDR3 counts 16 amino acids. Of the read, only the CDR3 DNA is kept; its 48 bases are in frame from base 1. Trimming removed 5 bases from V and 4 bases from J, leaving 17 bases between the germline ends. This clonotype was counted at least ten times. Its specific antigen is unknown. Base qualities were left out, and no much larger clone turns up one base away. The sample's time point label is to be understood as: persistent/refractory GD, antithyroid drugs over 5 years with positive TRAb. For both TCR sequencing and RNA sequencing, RNA was extracted from PBMCs in TRIzol. Graves' disease was diagnosed according to American Thyroid Association guidelines. Recruitment of patients was carried out at an endocrinology department in Xi'an, China. Each patient gave roughly 10 milliliters of peripheral blood, collected in an EDTA anticoagulant tube. Ficoll Paque Plus density gradient separation was used to isolate PBMCs, and no further T cell sorting was performed. RNA quality was checked with an Agilent 2100 Bioanalyzer and agarose gel, and concentration with a NanoDrop 2000.

Library preparation employed multiplex PCR. These reads were obtained on an Illumina HiSeq 4000. To build TCR beta libraries, CDR3 regions were amplified by Arm-PCR using iRepertoire HTBI primers. PCR products were gel purified before sequencing. Turning to the authors' computational methods: Across samples, 55 to 80 TRBV and around 15 TRBJ segments were identified and used for gene usage analysis of CDR3 amino acid clonotypes. COPE and FqMerger were used to merge filtered high-quality paired reads into contigs. BLAST was used to align contigs to the IMGT TRBV, TRBD and TRBJ reference genes, and CDR3 was defined following IMGT. Any clonotype with a frequency above 0.1% was classified as a highly expanded clone. Shannon entropy was used to measure repertoire diversity, and the Gini coefficient was used to measure V-J evenness. A clonotype was considered public if more than one individual shared it. TCRdb cleaned the public reads at Q25 with fastp, built clones with MiXCR and kept in-frame beta chains. For every CDR3 protein sequence, its rows merge into one entry that carries the most common genes and DNA. The V and J calls here are based on TCRdb, not the publication. Recorded for this sample are around 450,000 distinct CDR3 sequences; roughly 21% of them occurred a single time. About 7% of the sample comes from the top ten.

Sequenced here: peripheral blood mononuclear cells (PBMCs), sampled when the disease was refractory, from a patient treated with antithyroid drugs. Rearrangement joined TRBV28 to TRBJ1-4, with a tentative D gene TRBD1 over 5 matching bases. The origin of this receptor is a female donor with Graves disease. The CDR3 here reads CASSPGPRTYNEKLFF. In nucleotide form, the sequence is TGTGCCAGCAGTCCGGGACCGAGGACATATAATGAAAAACTGTTTTTT. Supplemented by the reference TRBV28 and TRBJ1-4 proteins around the CDR3, the complete variable domain is DVKVTQSSRYLVKRTGEKVFLECVQDMDHENMFWYRQDPGLGLRLIYFSYDVKMKEKGDIPEGYSVSREKKERFSLILESASTNQTSMYLCASSPGPRTYNEKLFFGSGTQLSVL.